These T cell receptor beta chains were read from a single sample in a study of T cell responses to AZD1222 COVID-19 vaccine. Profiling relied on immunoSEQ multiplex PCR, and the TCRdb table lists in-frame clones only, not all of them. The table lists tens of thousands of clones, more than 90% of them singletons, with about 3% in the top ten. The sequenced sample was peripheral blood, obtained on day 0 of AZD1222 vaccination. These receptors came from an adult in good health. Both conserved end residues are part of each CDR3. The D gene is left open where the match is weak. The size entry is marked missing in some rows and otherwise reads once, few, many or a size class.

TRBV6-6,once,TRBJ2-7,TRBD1,CASSHGTGSEQYF,TGTGCCAGCAGCCATGGGACAGGGTCCGAGCAGTACTTC
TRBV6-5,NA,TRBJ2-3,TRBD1,CASSTRDRGPDTQYF,TGTGCCAGCAGCACCCGGGACAGGGGGCCAGATACGCAGTATTTT
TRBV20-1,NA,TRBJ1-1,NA,CSASSGGRTPTEAFF,TGCAGTGCTAGTTCGGGGGGCAGAACCCCCACTGAAGCTTTCTTT
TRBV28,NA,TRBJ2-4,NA,CASSFQYTLAKNIQYF,TGTGCCAGCAGTTTCCAGTACACTCTAGCCAAAAACATTCAGTACTTC
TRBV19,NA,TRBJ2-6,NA,CASSSLGSGANVLTF,TGTGCCAGTAGTTCCCTGGGCTCTGGGGCCAACGTCCTGACTTTC
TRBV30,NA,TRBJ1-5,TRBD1,CAWSLSRTGFSNQPQHF,TGTGCCTGGAGTCTATCCCGGACAGGGTTTAGCAATCAGCCCCAGCATTTT
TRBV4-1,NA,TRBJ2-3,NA,CASSQGGPQSTDTQYF,TGCGCCAGCAGCCAAGGAGGCCCCCAGAGTACAGATACGCAGTATTTT
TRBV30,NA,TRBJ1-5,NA,CAWSRTDDQPQHF,TGTGCCTGGAGTCGGACAGATGACCAGCCCCAGCATTTT
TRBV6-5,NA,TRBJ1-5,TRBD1,CASSYSWTGGGQPQHF,TGTGCCAGCAGTTACTCGTGGACAGGGGGCGGTCAGCCCCAGCATTTT
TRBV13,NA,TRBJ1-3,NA,CASSLGGIGNTIYF,TGTGCCAGCAGCTTAGGAGGGATCGGAAACACCATATATTTT
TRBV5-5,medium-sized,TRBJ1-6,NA,CASSLVGGRSRSPLHF,TGTGCCAGCAGCTTGGTGGGGGGACGATCGCGCTCACCCCTCCACTTT
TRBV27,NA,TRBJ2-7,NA,CASSSGTTYEQYF,TGTGCCAGCAGTTCCGGGACAACCTACGAGCAGTACTTC
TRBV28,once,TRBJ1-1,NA,CASSLGLSGGTEAFF,TGTGCCAGCAGTTTAGGCCTGTCGGGGGGGACTGAAGCTTTCTTT
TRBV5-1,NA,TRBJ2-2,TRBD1,CASNNIQGANTGELFF,TGCGCCAGCAATAACATCCAGGGGGCGAACACCGGGGAGCTGTTTTTT
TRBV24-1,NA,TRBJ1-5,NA,CATSDNNNQPQHF,TGTGCCACCAGTGACAACAACAATCAGCCCCAGCATTTT
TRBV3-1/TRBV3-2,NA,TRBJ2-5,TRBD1,CASSERQGQETQYF,TGTGCCAGCAGCGAAAGACAGGGCCAAGAGACCCAGTACTTC
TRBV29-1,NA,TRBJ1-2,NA,CSGALGMSYGYTF,TGCAGCGGAGCCCTGGGGATGAGCTATGGCTACACCTTC